Below, one T cell receptor (beta chain) is given with its context. Antigen specificity is unknown. This sample is drawn from a study of cytomegalovirus exposure and HLA in healthy donors. PCR involved 60 Vbeta and 13 Jbeta primers. Some clones are missing from TCRdb's copy, which holds only in-frame ones; the method was immunoSEQ multiplex PCR. This listing includes roughly 120,000 clones. The study, taken as a whole, reports: The authors later found TCR association rates varying by HLA locus, with DRB1 most and HLA-C fewest.

The TCR sequence derives from a man between 35 and 55 years old in good health and CMV-seronegative. The sequenced material came from PBMCs.

The CDR3 loop reads CASSTNRGGSTEAFF. CDR3 sequence (DNA): TGTGCCAGCAGCACTAACAGGGGGGGGAGCACTGAAGCTTTCTTT. The chain links TRBV7-6 to TRBJ1-1; 8 bases map to TRBD1. Trimming took 5 bases from V and 4 from J; bases not matched to a gene: 9. Germline V gene sequence: CDR1 SGHVS, CDR2 FNYEAQ. The CDR3 sequence is 15 residues long.